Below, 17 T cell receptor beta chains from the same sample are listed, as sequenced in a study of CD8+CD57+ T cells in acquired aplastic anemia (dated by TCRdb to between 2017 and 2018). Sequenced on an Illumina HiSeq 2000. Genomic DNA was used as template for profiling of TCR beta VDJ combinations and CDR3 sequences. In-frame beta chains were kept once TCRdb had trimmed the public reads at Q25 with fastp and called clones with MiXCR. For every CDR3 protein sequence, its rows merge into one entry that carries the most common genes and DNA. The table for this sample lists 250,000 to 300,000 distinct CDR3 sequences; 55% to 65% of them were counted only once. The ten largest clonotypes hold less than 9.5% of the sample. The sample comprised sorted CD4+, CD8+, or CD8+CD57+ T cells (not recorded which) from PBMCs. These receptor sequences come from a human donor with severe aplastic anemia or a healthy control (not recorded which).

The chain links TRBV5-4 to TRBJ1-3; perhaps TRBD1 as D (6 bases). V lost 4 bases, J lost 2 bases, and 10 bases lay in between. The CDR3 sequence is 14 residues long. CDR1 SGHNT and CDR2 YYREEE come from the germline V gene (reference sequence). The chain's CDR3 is CASSPQGTGNTIYF. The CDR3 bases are TGTGCCAGCAGCCCCCAGGGGACTGGAAACACCATATATTTT.

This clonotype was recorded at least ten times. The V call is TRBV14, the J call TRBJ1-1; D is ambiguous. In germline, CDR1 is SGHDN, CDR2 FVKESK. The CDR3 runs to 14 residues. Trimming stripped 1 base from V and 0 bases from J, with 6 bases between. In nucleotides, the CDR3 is TGTGCCAGCAGCCAAGTCGGAATGAACACTGAAGCTTTCTTT. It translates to CASSQVGMNTEAFF.

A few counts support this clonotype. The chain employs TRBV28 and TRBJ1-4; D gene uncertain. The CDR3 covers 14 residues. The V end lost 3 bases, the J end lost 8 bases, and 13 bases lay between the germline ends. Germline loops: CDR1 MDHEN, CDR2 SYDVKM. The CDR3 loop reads CASSLGPLREKLFF. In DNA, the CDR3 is TGTGCCAGCAGTTTGGGCCCCCTCAGGGAAAAACTGTTTTTT. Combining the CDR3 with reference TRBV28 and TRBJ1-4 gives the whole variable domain DVKVTQSSRYLVKRTGEKVFLECVQDMDHENMFWYRQDPGLGLRLIYFSYDVKMKEKGDIPEGYSVSREKKERFSLILESASTNQTSMYLCASSLGPLREKLFFGSGTQLSVL.

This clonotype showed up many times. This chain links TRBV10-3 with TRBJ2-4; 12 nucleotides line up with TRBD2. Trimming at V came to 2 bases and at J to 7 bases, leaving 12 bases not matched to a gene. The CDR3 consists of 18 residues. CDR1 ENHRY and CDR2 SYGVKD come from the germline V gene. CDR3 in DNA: TGTGCCATCAGTGAGACGTCCGTGGCTAGCGGGGGGGCGAACATTCAGTACTTC. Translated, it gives CAISETSVASGGANIQYF.

CDR3 DNA sequence: TGTGCCAGCACTCAGGGGACAGGGGGGTCCGAGCAGTACTTC. It is translated as CASTQGTGGSEQYF. The chain has TRBV7-6 and TRBJ2-7, with 11 bases aligning to TRBD1. Germline CDR1 is SGHVS and CDR2 is FNYEAQ. J lost 6 bases, V lost 7 bases, and 8 bases had no gene match. This CDR3 spans 14 amino acids.

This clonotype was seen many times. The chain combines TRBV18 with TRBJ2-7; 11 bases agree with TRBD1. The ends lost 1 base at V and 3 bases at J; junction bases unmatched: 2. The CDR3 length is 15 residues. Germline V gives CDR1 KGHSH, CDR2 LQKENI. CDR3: CASSPQGQGDYEQYF. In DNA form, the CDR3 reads TGTGCCAGCTCACCACAGGGACAGGGGGACTACGAGCAGTACTTC.

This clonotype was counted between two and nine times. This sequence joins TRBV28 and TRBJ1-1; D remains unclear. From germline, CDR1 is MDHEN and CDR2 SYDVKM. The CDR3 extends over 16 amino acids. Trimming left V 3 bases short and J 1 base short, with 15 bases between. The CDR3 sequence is CASSFSPGLRNTEAFF. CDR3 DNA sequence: TGTGCCAGCAGTTTTTCGCCCGGACTGCGGAACACTGAAGCTTTCTTT.

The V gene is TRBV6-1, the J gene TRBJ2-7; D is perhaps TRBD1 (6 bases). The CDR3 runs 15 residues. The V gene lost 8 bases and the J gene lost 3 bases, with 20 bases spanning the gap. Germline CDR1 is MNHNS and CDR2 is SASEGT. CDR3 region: CASRTVDEPDYEQYF. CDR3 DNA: TGTGCCAGCCGGACAGTGGATGAACCGGACTACGAGCAGTACTTC.

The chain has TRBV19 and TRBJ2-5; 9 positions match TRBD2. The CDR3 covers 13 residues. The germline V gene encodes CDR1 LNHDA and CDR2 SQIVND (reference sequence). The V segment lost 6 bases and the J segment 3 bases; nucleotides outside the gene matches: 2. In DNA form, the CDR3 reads TGTGCCAGTAGGCGACTAGCGGAAGAGACCCAGTACTTC. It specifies CASRRLAEETQYF.

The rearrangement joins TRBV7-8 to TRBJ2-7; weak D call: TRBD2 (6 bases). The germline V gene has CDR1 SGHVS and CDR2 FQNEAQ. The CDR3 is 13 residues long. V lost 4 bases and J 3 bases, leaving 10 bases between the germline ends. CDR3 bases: TGTGCCAGCAGCTCGGGAGAACTCTACGAGCAGTACTTC. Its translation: CASSSGELYEQYF.

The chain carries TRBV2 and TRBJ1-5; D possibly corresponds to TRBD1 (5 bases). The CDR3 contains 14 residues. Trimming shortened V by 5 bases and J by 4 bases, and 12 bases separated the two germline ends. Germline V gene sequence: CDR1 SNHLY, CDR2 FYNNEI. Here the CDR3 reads CASSLNEGNQPQHF. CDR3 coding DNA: TGTGCCAGCAGTTTAAACGAGGGGAATCAGCCCCAGCATTTT.

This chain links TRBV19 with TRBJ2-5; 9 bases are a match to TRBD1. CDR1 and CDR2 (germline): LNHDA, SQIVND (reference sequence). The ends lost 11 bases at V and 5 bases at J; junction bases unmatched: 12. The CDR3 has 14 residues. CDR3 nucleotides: TGTGCCTCGGGACAGGGTCTGCCTGGGGAGACCCAGTACTTC. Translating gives CASGQGLPGETQYF.

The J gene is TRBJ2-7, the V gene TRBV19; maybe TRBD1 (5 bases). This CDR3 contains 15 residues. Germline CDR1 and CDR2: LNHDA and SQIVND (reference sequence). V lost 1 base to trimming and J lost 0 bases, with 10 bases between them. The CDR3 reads CASSIGTGTSYEQYF. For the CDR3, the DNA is TGTGCCAGTAGTATAGGTACAGGCACCTCCTACGAGCAGTACTTC.

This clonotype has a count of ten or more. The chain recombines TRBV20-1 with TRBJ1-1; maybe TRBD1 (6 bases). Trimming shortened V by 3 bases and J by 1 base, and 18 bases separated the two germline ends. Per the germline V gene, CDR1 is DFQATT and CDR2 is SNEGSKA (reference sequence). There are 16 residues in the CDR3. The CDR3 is CSARRLGQIKNTEAFF. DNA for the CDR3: TGCAGTGCTAGGCGACTTGGACAGATTAAGAACACTGAAGCTTTCTTT.

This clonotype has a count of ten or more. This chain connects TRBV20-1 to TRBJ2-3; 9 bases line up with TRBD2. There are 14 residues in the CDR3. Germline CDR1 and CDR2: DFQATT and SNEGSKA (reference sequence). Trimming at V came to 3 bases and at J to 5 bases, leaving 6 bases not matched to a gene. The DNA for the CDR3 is TGCAGTGCTAGCTCTAGCGGGGCGAAAGATACGCAGTATTTT. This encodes CSASSSGAKDTQYF.

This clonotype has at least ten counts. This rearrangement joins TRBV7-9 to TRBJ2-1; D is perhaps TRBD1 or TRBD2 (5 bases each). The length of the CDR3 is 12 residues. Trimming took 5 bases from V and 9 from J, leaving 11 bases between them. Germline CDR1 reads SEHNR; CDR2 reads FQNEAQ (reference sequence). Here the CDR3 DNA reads TGTGCCAGCAGCCAGGGACCCCCTGAGCAGTTCTTC. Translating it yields CASSQGPPEQFF.

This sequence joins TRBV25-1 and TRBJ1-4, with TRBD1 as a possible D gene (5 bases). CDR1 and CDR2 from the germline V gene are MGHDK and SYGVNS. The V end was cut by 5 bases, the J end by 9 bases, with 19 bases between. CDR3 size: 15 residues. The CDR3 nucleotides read TGTGCCAGCAGTCCAATTGGGACGGTGGATAAAAAACTGTTTTTT. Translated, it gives CASSPIGTVDKKLFF.